This TCR beta chain was recorded in a study of shared clonotypes between healthy human individuals. Germline V gene sequence: CDR1 SGHAT, CDR2 FQNNGV. The CDR3 is made up of 12 amino acids. Trimming took off 8 bases at V and 4 bases at J, with 11 bases between the two ends. Only in-frame clones appear in the TCRdb table, and some are missing; sequencing was by immunoSEQ multiplex PCR. The sample lists 450,000 to 600,000 clones, 79% occurring once. The V and J genes are TRBV11-2 and TRBJ1-2; no clear D. The receptor's source is a woman aged 40 to 50 in good health. Some clones in this sample may be carry-over from other donors' samples. The sequenced sample consisted of PBMCs. CDR3 DNA: TGTGCCAGCGGCGGAGGCGTCTATGGCTACACCTTC. Its protein is CASGGGVYGYTF. Variable domain in full (rest from reference TRBV11-2 and TRBJ1-2): EAGVAQSPRYKIIEKRQSVAFWCNPISGHATLYWYQQILGQGPKLLIQFQNNGVVDDSQLPKDRFSAERLKGVDSTLKIQPAKLEDSAVYLCASGGGVYGYTFGSGTRLTVV.